This TCR beta chain appears in the sequencing data of a study of vaccination effects on CD4 cells after COVID-19. The data were produced by immunoSEQ multiplex PCR, yet TCRdb's version contains in-frame clones alone and is incomplete. This table holds tens of thousands of clones, 60% to 80% found once. A note on this clone: What it binds is unknown.

Under the ViraFEST assay, PBMC were stimulated with viral peptide pools so that antigen-specific CD4+ T cells expanded. Sequencing was performed afterwards. Upon completion of about ten days in culture, CD4+ T cells were isolated. None of the vaccinated had previously contracted SARS-CoV-2, and their nucleocapsid antibodies tested negative. Researchers reported culturing two million PBMC in each well, adding 10 IU/ml IL-2 and 10 ug/ml peptides. A half-volume exchange with IL-2 medium occurred on days 3 and 7. Germline lookup yields CDR1 KGHSH and CDR2 LQKENI. V dropped 4 bases and J dropped 8 bases, with 14 bases sitting between them. CDR3 length: 14 residues.

This rearrangement joins TRBV18 to TRBJ1-4, with D possibly TRBD1 on 5 matching bases. This specimen was CD4+ T cells from PBMCs cultured with HCoV-NL63 spike peptides, taken before COVID-19 vaccination. This clonotype was obtained from a human donor who received a COVID-19 vaccine. In DNA form, the CDR3 reads TGTGCCAGCTCACGCGACAGAGTGGAAGAAAAACTGTTTTTT. It translates to CASSRDRVEEKLFF.